This is a list of T cell receptor beta chains from one sample in a study of T cells in Graves' hyperthyroidism and ophthalmopathy. TCRdb reprocessed the multiplex PCR reads via MiXCR and lists one record per CDR3 protein. The sample yields some 600,000 distinct CDR3 sequences, around 14% seen once. The sequencing sample was made of blood. These receptors were obtained from a woman in her 30s with Graves' hyperthyroidism that later progressed to Graves' ophthalmopathy. Each CDR3 is given with its conserved first and last residue. Fields, in order: J gene, D gene, clone size, V gene, CDR3 DNA, CDR3 protein. A D gene is named only where the DNA matches it firmly. The size field is filled for only some rows; it gives once, few, many or a size class.

j_gene: TRBJ2-1; d_gene: TRBD2; abundance: NA; v_gene: TRBV6-1; CDR3nt: TGTGCCAGCAAACGGGAGGATGACAATGAGCAGTTCTTC; CDR3aa: CASKREDDNEQFF
j_gene: TRBJ2-7; d_gene: NA; abundance: NA; v_gene: TRBV6-5; CDR3nt: TGTGCCAGCAGTTTCTACGACGGGAGAGGCAACGAGCAGTACTTC; CDR3aa: CASSFYDGRGNEQYF
j_gene: TRBJ2-6; d_gene: NA; abundance: NA; v_gene: TRBV28; CDR3nt: TGTGTCAGCAGTCTACCCACAGGGTCTTACGGGGCCAACGTCCGGACTTTC; CDR3aa: CVSSLPTGSYGANVRTF
j_gene: TRBJ2-1; d_gene: TRBD2; abundance: many; v_gene: TRBV3-1; CDR3nt: TGTGCCAGCGCCTGGGACGGGGGGGGTGAGCAGTTCTTC; CDR3aa: CASAWDGGGEQFF
j_gene: TRBJ2-7; d_gene: TRBD1; abundance: many; v_gene: TRBV27; CDR3nt: TGTGCCAGCAGTTTAGAGTCGGGGACAGGGGGACTCTCCTACGAGCAGTACTTC; CDR3aa: CASSLESGTGGLSYEQYF
j_gene: TRBJ1-1; d_gene: NA; abundance: many; v_gene: TRBV12-3/TRBV12-4; CDR3nt: TGTGCCAGCAGTTTAATTATAGGAGTTGAAGCTTTCTTT; CDR3aa: CASSLIIGVEAFF
j_gene: TRBJ2-1; d_gene: TRBD2; abundance: few; v_gene: TRBV4-1; CDR3nt: TGCGCCAGCATCTCCCTGGGGGGGAATGAGCAGTTCTTC; CDR3aa: CASISLGGNEQFF
j_gene: TRBJ2-2; d_gene: TRBD1; abundance: many; v_gene: TRBV11-3; CDR3nt: TGTGCCAGCATCCCGGGACAGGGGTTTGGTGCGAACACCGGGGAGCTGTTTTTT; CDR3aa: CASIPGQGFGANTGELFF
j_gene: TRBJ1-1; d_gene: NA; abundance: many; v_gene: TRBV18; CDR3nt: TGTGCCAGCTCTCAACAAACAGACACCACTGAAGCTTTCTTT; CDR3aa: CASSQQTDTTEAFF
j_gene: TRBJ2-5; d_gene: TRBD2; abundance: NA; v_gene: TRBV30; CDR3nt: TGTGCCTTCCGGGCGGGGGGACCCTTATCGGGGACCCAGTACTTC; CDR3aa: CAFRAGGPLSGTQYF
j_gene: TRBJ2-1; d_gene: NA; abundance: many; v_gene: TRBV30; CDR3nt: TGTGCCTGGTCTCCGGGGCATGGGAATGAGCAGTTCTTC; CDR3aa: CAWSPGHGNEQFF
j_gene: TRBJ1-2; d_gene: NA; abundance: NA; v_gene: TRBV3-1; CDR3nt: TGTGCCAGCAGCCGAGAGCGCAGCGGAAACTATGGCTACACCTTC; CDR3aa: CASSRERSGNYGYTF
j_gene: TRBJ2-2; d_gene: NA; abundance: NA; v_gene: TRBV6-7; CDR3nt: TGTGCCAGCAGTTACTTGTGTAAAAACACCGGGGAGCTGTTTTTT; CDR3aa: CASSYLCKNTGELFF
j_gene: TRBJ2-5; d_gene: TRBD1; abundance: many; v_gene: TRBV3-1; CDR3nt: TGTGCCAGCAGCCAAGTTCCAGGGGGCGCGACAGAGACCCAGTACTTC; CDR3aa: CASSQVPGGATETQYF
j_gene: TRBJ1-1; d_gene: NA; abundance: few; v_gene: TRBV19; CDR3nt: TGTGCCAGTAGTATAGGAGGGAACAGGGACCCCGGAGCTTTCTTT; CDR3aa: CASSIGGNRDPGAFF
j_gene: TRBJ2-2; d_gene: NA; abundance: many; v_gene: TRBV7-8; CDR3nt: TGTGCCAGCAGCTTAGTTCGTAGTTTCACCGGGGAGCTGTTTTTT; CDR3aa: CASSLVRSFTGELFF
j_gene: TRBJ1-5; d_gene: TRBD1; abundance: many; v_gene: TRBV27; CDR3nt: TGTGCCAGCAGTTTAAGGAGGGGGCGCGAGGGCAATCAGCCCCAGCATTTT; CDR3aa: CASSLRRGREGNQPQHF
j_gene: TRBJ2-2; d_gene: NA; abundance: few; v_gene: TRBV9; CDR3nt: TGTGCCAGCAGCCCCCGTTGGAGTGGTGTGAACACCGGGGAGCTGTTTTTT; CDR3aa: CASSPRWSGVNTGELFF
j_gene: TRBJ1-6; d_gene: NA; abundance: NA; v_gene: TRBV12-3/TRBV12-4; CDR3nt: TGTGCCAGCAGTCCGGTCGGGGGTGGCGCCTATAATTCACCCCTCCACTTT; CDR3aa: CASSPVGGGAYNSPLHF
j_gene: TRBJ2-3; d_gene: NA; abundance: many; v_gene: TRBV19; CDR3nt: TGTGCCAGTAGTATTAGGTTTCCAGATACGCAGTATTTT; CDR3aa: CASSIRFPDTQYF
j_gene: TRBJ2-7; d_gene: TRBD2; abundance: many; v_gene: TRBV27; CDR3nt: TGTGCCAGCAGCAGTACGACTAGCGGGAGTATTACCTACGAGCAGTACTTC; CDR3aa: CASSSTTSGSITYEQYF
j_gene: TRBJ2-7; d_gene: NA; abundance: few; v_gene: TRBV9; CDR3nt: TGTGCCAGCAGCCAGGGACGTCTGAGCTCCTACGAGCAGTACTTC; CDR3aa: CASSQGRLSSYEQYF
j_gene: TRBJ1-2; d_gene: NA; abundance: many; v_gene: TRBV29-1; CDR3nt: TGCAGCGTTCCCGAGGGAGGTGGCTACACCTTC; CDR3aa: CSVPEGGGYTF
j_gene: TRBJ1-2; d_gene: NA; abundance: many; v_gene: TRBV27; CDR3nt: TGTGCCACCCAGGATTACTATGGCTACACCTTC; CDR3aa: CATQDYYGYTF
j_gene: TRBJ2-7; d_gene: TRBD2; abundance: NA; v_gene: TRBV11-2; CDR3nt: TGTGCCAGCAGCCTCGGGACTAGCGGGAGGGTTGACGAGCAGTACTTC; CDR3aa: CASSLGTSGRVDEQYF
j_gene: TRBJ2-5; d_gene: TRBD1; abundance: few; v_gene: TRBV28; CDR3nt: TGTGCCAGCAGCACGGACAGGGCGCTCCAAGAGACCCAGTACTTC; CDR3aa: CASSTDRALQETQYF
j_gene: TRBJ1-1; d_gene: NA; abundance: many; v_gene: TRBV6-6; CDR3nt: TGTGCCAGCAGTTACTCGATGGGGGATGTAAACACTGAAGCTTTCTTT; CDR3aa: CASSYSMGDVNTEAFF
j_gene: TRBJ2-1; d_gene: NA; abundance: many; v_gene: TRBV19; CDR3nt: TGTGCCAGTAGTATGGGGCTTCCAACCTACAATGAGCAGTTCTTC; CDR3aa: CASSMGLPTYNEQFF
j_gene: TRBJ1-2; d_gene: TRBD1; abundance: many; v_gene: TRBV28; CDR3nt: TGTGCCAGCATAGAAACAGGGGGCCCCTCGAACTATGGCTACACCTTC; CDR3aa: CASIETGGPSNYGYTF